Presented here are 27 T cell receptor beta chains from one specimen sequenced in a study of spatial heterogeneity in lung cancer. Time point of the sample: sample taken at primary tumor resection. No cells were sorted before sequencing. The whole RNA sequenced was extracted from tumor, nontumor lung or frozen PBMC. TCRdb passed the 5' RACE reads through MiXCR, listing each CDR3 protein once. The sample yields around 10,000 distinct CDR3 sequences, roughly 3.5% seen once. Sequences were derived from PBMCs, sampled at surgery. Every receptor here comes from a female donor with early-stage non-small cell lung cancer.

This clonotype has ten or more counts. This beta chain appears as a stray read in a library generated for alpha chains; its size is not informative. The chain combines TRBV5-5 with TRBJ2-3; D unresolved. The CDR3 consists of 11 residues. Trimming removed 2 bases at V and 5 bases at J, with 3 bases between. CDR1 and CDR2 from the germline V gene are SGHKS and YYEKEE (reference sequence). The CDR3 loop is CASSFLDTQYF. CDR3 sequence (DNA): TGTGCCAGCAGCTTTTTAGATACGCAGTATTTT.

Worth noting for this clonotype: For a library built for alpha chains, this beta chain is a stray read; little rests on its size. V and J are TRBV19 and TRBJ1-1; D gene uncertain. V was shortened by 7 bases and J by 3 bases, with 18 bases between the two germline ends. The CDR3 loop spans 15 amino acids. The germline V gene encodes CDR1 LNHDA and CDR2 SQIVND (reference sequence). The CDR3 protein is CASKDSAGADTEAFF. Here the CDR3 DNA reads TGTGCCAGTAAGGACTCGGCAGGTGCGGACACTGAAGCTTTCTTT.

The sample holds many counts of this clonotype. The size of this beta chain means little, since it is a stray read in a library made for alpha chains. The chain combines TRBV12-3 or TRBV12-4 with TRBJ2-1; the match to TRBD1 covers 9 bases. This CDR3 is built from 17 residues. With 1 base clipped from V and 8 bases from J, the junction kept 12 bases outside the gene matches. CDR3 bases: TGTGCCAGCAGTTTAGTAACGGGGACAGGGAAGGTCGATGAGCAGTTCTTC. Encoded protein: CASSLVTGTGKVDEQFF.

Many counts were recorded for this clonotype. The library was built for alpha chains, so this beta chain is an off-target read and its size means little. The rearrangement joins TRBV5-6 to TRBJ2-7; no clear D. The CDR3 totals 14 residues. Trimming removed 6 bases at V and 0 bases at J, with 13 bases between. CDR1 is SGHDT and CDR2 is YYEEEE in the germline V gene. The CDR3 here is CASNGRSSSYEQYF. In DNA form, the CDR3 reads TGTGCCAGCAACGGACGGAGCAGCTCCTACGAGCAGTACTTC.

Note on this clonotype: This beta chain appears as a stray read in a library generated for alpha chains; its size is not informative. This sequence joins TRBV12-3 or TRBV12-4 and TRBJ2-4, with 7 positions matching TRBD2. V gave up 1 base and J gave up 8 bases; unmatched junction bases: 5. The CDR3 length is 14 residues. CDR3: CASSLGGAGDIQYF. The CDR3 DNA follows: TGTGCCAGCAGTTTAGGCGGGGCGGGAGACATTCAGTACTTC.

This clonotype came up many times. As an off-target read in a library built for alpha chains, this beta chain has a frequency of little significance. This chain joins TRBV10-3 and TRBJ2-1, with D perhaps being TRBD1 or TRBD2 (5 bases each). Germline V gene data show CDR1 as ENHRY and CDR2 as SYGVKD. V lost 10 bases, J lost 5 bases, and 18 bases lay in between. The CDR3 has 14 amino acids. CDR3 amino acids: CATRGWQQDNEQFF. The CDR3 DNA sequence: TGTGCCACCCGGGGCTGGCAGCAGGACAATGAGCAGTTCTTC.

This clonotype showed up many times. Because this beta chain is a stray read in a library intended to capture alpha chains, its abundance should not be given much weight. This chain uses TRBV7-9 with TRBJ2-2; no definite D call. The CDR3 runs to 14 residues. Trimming took 1 base from V and 2 from J, leaving 5 bases between them. Germline V gene sequence: CDR1 SEHNR, CDR2 FQNEAQ (reference sequence). The CDR3 bases are TGTGCCAGCAGCTTAGACCGAAACACCGGGGAGCTGTTTTTT. Protein sequence: CASSLDRNTGELFF.

Ten or more counts support this clonotype. An end of the junction does not agree with germline; a read error may underlie this. This beta chain is an unintended read in a library built for alpha chains; its size means little. This chain connects TRBV5-5 to TRBJ2-7, with 7 bases aligning to TRBD2. The CDR3 has 13 amino acids. The V gene's germline CDR1 is SGHKS and CDR2 YYEKEE (reference sequence). CDR3 amino acids: CASTLVGGYEQYF. Written as DNA, the CDR3 is TGTGCCAGCACCTTGGTCGGGGGGTACGAGCAGTACTTC. Supplemented by reference TRBV5-5 and TRBJ2-7, the full variable domain reads DAGVTQSPTHLIKTRGQQVTLRCSPISGHKSVSWYQQVLGQGPQFIFQYYEKEERGRGNFPDRFSARQFPNYSSELNVNALLLGDSALYLCASTLVGGYEQYFGPGTRLTVT.

This clonotype was counted ten times or more. The library was built for alpha chains, so this beta chain is an off-target read and its size means little. The V and J genes are TRBV5-6 and TRBJ2-5, with no clear D. Germline-derived CDR1 and CDR2 are SGHDT and YYEEEE. V was cut by 7 bases and J by 0 bases, with 7 bases left in between. The CDR3 sequence is 12 residues long. The CDR3 here is CASQVYQETQYF. DNA for the CDR3: TGTGCCAGCCAGGTGTACCAAGAGACCCAGTACTTC.

The table lists this clonotype with many counts. The library was prepared for alpha chains; this beta chain is a stray read, so its frequency means little. The chain combines TRBV3-1 with TRBJ2-5; 7 bases agree with TRBD1. This CDR3 is 15 amino acids long. J lost 6 bases, V lost 0 bases, and 7 bases had no gene match. From germline, CDR1 is LGHDT and CDR2 YNNKEL (reference sequence). CDR3 DNA sequence: TGTGCCAGCAGCCAAGAGGACAGACAGGGACAGACCCAGTACTTC. It yields the protein CASSQEDRQGQTQYF.

This clonotype occurred many times. This beta chain is a stray sequence in a library constructed for alpha chains; its clone size is not meaningful. V gene TRBV7-2 combines with J gene TRBJ1-6; D gene ambiguous. The CDR3 length is 18 residues. Per the germline V gene, CDR1 is SGHTA and CDR2 is FQGNSA. V dropped 5 bases and J dropped 13 bases, with 30 bases sitting between them. The CDR3 is CASSPRSGGPTRNHPLHF. The CDR3 DNA follows: TGTGCCAGCAGCCCCAGGAGTGGTGGACCGACTAGAAACCACCCCCTCCACTTT.

This clonotype has a count of ten or more. This beta chain is a stray sequence in a library constructed for alpha chains; its clone size is not meaningful. The J gene is TRBJ1-2, the V gene TRBV7-8; 8 bases are a match to TRBD1. Germline V gene lookup returns CDR1 SGHVS and CDR2 FQNEAQ. J was trimmed by 5 bases and V by 6 bases; bases with no gene match: 11. This CDR3 is 15 amino acids long. The CDR3 nucleotides are TGTGCCAGCAGTGAGGGAGGACAGGGACGATATGGCTACACCTTC. It is translated as CASSEGGQGRYGYTF.

With respect to this clonotype: A much larger clone differs by one base, so this may be a read error. The size of this beta chain means little, since it is a stray read in a library made for alpha chains. This chain connects TRBV4-3 to TRBJ1-2; D may be TRBD1 (5 bases). The CDR3 is 14 amino acids. Trimming left V 1 base short and J 7 bases short, with 13 bases between. CDR1 and CDR2 from the germline V gene are LGHNA and YSLEER. This CDR3 reads CASSQGGAGFGYTF. The CDR3 nucleotides are TGCGCCAGCAGCCAAGGAGGGGCAGGGTTTGGCTACACCTTC.

There are many counts of this clonotype. As an off-target read in a library built for alpha chains, this beta chain has a frequency of little significance. This chain links TRBV25-1 with TRBJ2-5; TRBD2 aligns across 7 bases. The CDR3 is made up of 15 amino acids. Germline V CDR1 and CDR2: MGHDK, SYGVNS. Trimming cost V 3 bases and J 5 bases; bases outside gene matches: 9. The CDR3 here is CASSELGLAAETQYF. CDR3 DNA: TGTGCCAGCAGTGAGCTGGGGCTAGCGGCGGAGACCCAGTACTTC.

This clonotype occurred many times. For a library built for alpha chains, this beta chain is a stray read; little rests on its size. V is TRBV9 and J is TRBJ2-1, with D possibly TRBD1 on 6 matching bases. This CDR3 is 14 amino acids long. The germline V gene encodes CDR1 SGDLS and CDR2 YYNGEE. V lost 4 bases to trimming and J lost 0 bases, with 8 bases between them. The CDR3 reads CASSRDNSYNEQFF. The CDR3 DNA follows: TGTGCCAGCAGCCGGGACAACTCCTACAATGAGCAGTTCTTC.

This clonotype was detected many times. A library prepared for alpha chains yielded this beta chain as an off-target read; its size is of little meaning. CDR3 residues: CSASGVGHALNQPQHF. DNA of the CDR3: TGCAGTGCTAGTGGGGTAGGGCACGCCCTGAATCAGCCCCAGCATTTT. J is TRBJ1-5 and V is TRBV20-1; D is unclear. Trimming stripped 3 bases from V and 4 bases from J, with 19 bases between. This CDR3 is built from 16 residues. Germline values: CDR1 DFQATT, CDR2 SNEGSKA (reference sequence).

This clonotype was recorded many times. This beta chain is an unintended read in a library built for alpha chains; its size means little. V is TRBV20-1 and J is TRBJ2-1, with 7 bases that match TRBD2. The V segment lost 3 bases and the J segment 0 bases; nucleotides outside the gene matches: 5. Per the germline V gene, CDR1 is DFQATT and CDR2 is SNEGSKA (reference sequence). This CDR3 spans 15 amino acids. The CDR3 region has the DNA TGCAGTGCTAGGACCGGGACTAACTCCTACAATGAGCAGTTCTTC. The encoded protein is CSARTGTNSYNEQFF.

This clonotype was seen at least ten times. The library was built for alpha chains, so this beta chain is an off-target read and its size means little. The chain has TRBV2 and TRBJ1-5; 10 positions agree with TRBD1. CDR1 and CDR2 (germline): SNHLY, FYNNEI. The CDR3 has 13 amino acids. V dropped 7 bases and J dropped 5; count of bases not matched to a gene: 2. This chain's CDR3 is CASKGQGDQPQHF. The CDR3 coding sequence is TGTGCCAGCAAAGGACAGGGGGATCAGCCCCAGCATTTT.

This clonotype has a handful of counts. A read error may be the cause here, since a much bigger clone is one base away. The library was designed around alpha chains, so this beta chain is a stray read whose abundance carries little weight. This chain joins TRBV7-9 and TRBJ2-3, with 7 nucleotides matching TRBD2. This CDR3 comprises 15 residues. Germline V gene sequence: CDR1 SEHNR, CDR2 FQNEAQ (reference sequence). CDR3: CTSSRPTSSTDTQYF. The CDR3 nucleotides read TGTACCAGCAGCCGTCCGACTAGCTCCACAGATACGCAGTATTTT.

Judged by abundance, this clonotype is medium-sized (0.01 to 0.1%). This beta chain represents an off-target read in a library built for alpha chains; its size is of limited meaning. The rearrangement links TRBV29-1 to TRBJ2-5, with a possible D match to TRBD1 (5 bases). The CDR3 totals 14 residues. Germline CDR1 reads SQVTM; CDR2 reads ANQGSEA. The V gene lost 7 bases and the J gene lost 2 bases, with 17 bases spanning the gap. The CDR3 spells CSAWGMDIQETQYF. CDR3 coding DNA: TGCAGCGCTTGGGGTATGGACATTCAAGAGACCCAGTACTTC.

This clonotype was seen at least ten times. This beta chain is a stray sequence in a library constructed for alpha chains; its clone size is not meaningful. The J gene is TRBJ2-1, the V gene TRBV5-1; D ambiguous. The CDR3 is 13 amino acids. V was cut by 1 base and J by 4 bases, with 6 bases left in between. Germline lookup yields CDR1 SGHRS and CDR2 YFSETQ. CDR3 DNA: TGCGCCAGCAGCTTGAACGGGTACAATGAGCAGTTCTTC. Its translation: CASSLNGYNEQFF.

This clonotype was seen at least ten times. The library was designed around alpha chains, so this beta chain is a stray read whose abundance carries little weight. This chain connects TRBV30 to TRBJ1-5; 7 bases fit TRBD1. This CDR3 is built from 13 residues. Looked up from germline, CDR1 is GTSNPN and CDR2 is SVGIG (reference sequence). V was clipped by 5 bases and J by 7 bases; unmatched bases: 8. DNA of the CDR3: TGTGCCTGGGCCGACAGGGTGGACCAGCCCCAGCATTTT. Its protein product is CAWADRVDQPQHF.

This clonotype was observed many times. Compared with germline, one end of the junction differs, possibly owing to a read error. The library was built for alpha chains, so this beta chain is an off-target read and its size means little. The chain links TRBV28 to TRBJ1-1; 9 bases align to TRBD1. This CDR3 region has 11 residues. Germline CDR1 reads MDHEN; CDR2 reads SYDVKM. This chain's CDR3 is CGTGRDTEAFF. CDR3 nucleotide sequence: TGCGGGACAGGGAGGGACACTGAAGCTTTCTTT.

This clonotype occurred many times. This beta chain represents an off-target read in a library built for alpha chains; its size is of limited meaning. J is TRBJ2-2 and V is TRBV15, with TRBD1 matching 8 bases. This CDR3 comprises 17 residues. Looked up from germline, CDR1 is LNHNV and CDR2 is YYDKDF (reference sequence). Trimming removed 1 base from V and 4 bases from J; junction bases left unmatched: 8. The CDR3 protein is CATSRVGGQGVTGELFF. CDR3 coding DNA: TGTGCCACCAGCAGAGTAGGCGGACAGGGAGTCACCGGGGAGCTGTTTTTT.

This clonotype was observed many times. With the library built for alpha chains, this beta chain is off target and its frequency is not meaningful. The chain employs TRBV6-2 or TRBV6-3 and TRBJ2-3, with D possibly being TRBD2 (6 bases). The CDR3 sequence is 14 residues long. CDR1 is MNHEY and CDR2 is SVGEGT in the germline V gene. Trimming stripped 4 bases from V and 0 bases from J, with 8 bases between. The CDR3 sequence: CASSWDWSTDTQYF. CDR3 DNA sequence: TGTGCCAGCAGTTGGGACTGGAGCACAGATACGCAGTATTTT.

Many counts were recorded for this clonotype. Within a library made for alpha chains, this beta chain is off target, and its count is uninformative. The genes are TRBV19 and TRBJ2-7, with unresolved D. Trimming took 4 bases from V and 4 from J, leaving 17 bases between them. The germline CDR1 and CDR2 sequences are LNHDA and SQIVND (reference sequence). The CDR3 extends over 15 amino acids. In DNA, the CDR3 is TGTGCCAGTAGTACCAAAGGAGATCCTGGATACGAGCAGTACTTC. It encodes CASSTKGDPGYEQYF.

This clonotype was seen at least ten times. As an off-target read in a library built for alpha chains, this beta chain has a frequency of little significance. The chain joins TRBV7-2 to TRBJ2-1, with D uncertain. The CDR3 extends over 12 amino acids. Germline assignment: CDR1 SGHTA and CDR2 FQGNSA. The ends were cut back, 3 bases at V and 7 bases at J, with 7 bases in the middle. The CDR3 DNA sequence: TGTGCCAGCAGCTTTAGTCAGAATGAGCAGTTCTTC. This codes for CASSFSQNEQFF. Full variable domain (remainder filled in from reference TRBV7-2 and TRBJ2-1): GAGVSQSPSNKVTEKGKDVELRCDPISGHTALYWYRQSLGQGLEFLIYFQGNSAPDKSGLPSDRFSAERTGGSVSTLTIQRTQQEDSAVYLCASSFSQNEQFFGPGTRLTVL.